This is a list of T cell receptor beta chains from one sample in a study of beta chain features in type 1 diabetes. Libraries were prepared by immunoSEQ multiplex PCR; TCRdb keeps only in-frame clonotypes and omits some of them. This table has 310,000 or so clones, 6.5% to 10% appearing once. Sequencing input: central memory CD4+ T cells from blood. All receptors derive from a young woman in good health. CDR3s include the opening cysteine and the closing phenylalanine or tryptophan. Each record gives: J gene, CDR3 length, D gene, V gene, clone size, CDR3 DNA, CDR3 protein. D genes are given only for firm matches. Clone size is not always given. Where it is, it says once, few, many or a class for expanded clones.

TRBJ2-3 | 14 | TRBD1 | TRBV27 | few | TGTGCCAGCAGGAGACAGGGGGAGGCAGATACGCAGTATTTT | CASRRQGEADTQYF
TRBJ2-6 | 13 | TRBD1 | TRBV7-9 | many | TGTGCCAGCAGCACTACAGGGGGCAACGTCCTGACTTTC | CASSTTGGNVLTF
TRBJ2-1 | 16 | TRBD1 | TRBV15 | few | TGTGCCACCAGCCCATGGGGACAGAGCTCCTACAATGAGCAGTTCTTC | CATSPWGQSSYNEQFF
TRBJ2-3 | 12 | - | TRBV11-2 | - | TGTGCCAGCAGCCTGGAACTGAATACGCAGTATTTT | CASSLELNTQYF
TRBJ2-3 | 15 | - | TRBV10-3 | - | TGTGCCATCAGTGACACTCTAGCTAGAACAGATACGCAGTATTTT | CAISDTLARTDTQYF
TRBJ2-3 | 15 | TRBD1 | TRBV18 | few | TGTGCCAGCTCACCACGGACAGGGAGCACAGATACGCAGTATTTT | CASSPRTGSTDTQYF
TRBJ2-5 | 17 | TRBD2 | TRBV5-1 | - | TGCGCCAGCAGCCCGGGGACTAGCGGAGGAGTTAAAGAGACCCAGTACTTC | CASSPGTSGGVKETQYF
TRBJ1-1 | 14 | - | TRBV28 | - | TGTGCCAGCAGTCTCGGACCCCCAGGAACTGAAGCTTTCTTT | CASSLGPPGTEAFF
TRBJ1-4 | 15 | TRBD1 | TRBV6-6 | few | TGTGCCAGCAGACGGACAGGGACCACTAATGAAAAACTGTTTTTT | CASRRTGTTNEKLFF
TRBJ1-1 | 14 | - | TRBV14 | many | TGTGCCAGCAGCCAAGACATGGGGACCACTGAAGCTTTCTTT | CASSQDMGTTEAFF
TRBJ2-5 | 16 | TRBD2 | TRBV4-3 | once | TGCGCCAGCAGCCAAGATACGCTAGCGGGGGGAGAGACCCAGTACTTC | CASSQDTLAGGETQYF
TRBJ2-7 | 14 | TRBD1 | TRBV7-2 | few | TGTGCCAGCAGCTTAGGTCAGACAGGGCACGAGCAGTACTTC | CASSLGQTGHEQYF
TRBJ2-3 | 16 | - | TRBV15 | few | TGTGCCACCAGCAGGCGAATCGGGAGAAGCACAGATACGCAGTATTTT | CATSRRIGRSTDTQYF
TRBJ2-3 | 16 | - | TRBV6-6 | - | TGTGCCAGCAGTTACAAAAAGGCATCTAGCACAGATACGCAGTATTTT | CASSYKKASSTDTQYF
TRBJ1-4 | 14 | TRBD1 | TRBV10-1 | - | TGCGCCAGCAGCGATGGGACAGGGTACGGAAAACTGTTTTTT | CASSDGTGYGKLFF
TRBJ1-5 | 13 | TRBD1 | TRBV2 | - | TGTGCCAGCAGAGGACAGGCGAATCAGCCCCAGCATTTT | CASRGQANQPQHF
TRBJ2-7 | 13 | - | TRBV7-2 | - | TGTGCCAGCAGCTTAGCCAGCTCCTACGAGCAGTACTTC | CASSLASSYEQYF
TRBJ2-2 | 14 | - | TRBV15 | many | TGTGCCACCAGCCGCGGACGGGGCACCGGGGAGCTGTTTTTT | CATSRGRGTGELFF
TRBJ2-7 | 14 | - | TRBV10-3 | - | TGTGCCATCAGTGAGAACCCAGGGCCTTACGAGCAGTACTTC | CAISENPGPYEQYF
TRBJ1-1 | 14 | TRBD1 | TRBV5-1 | few | TGCGCCAGCAGCTCGGGACAGGTCCTCACTGAAGCTTTCTTT | CASSSGQVLTEAFF
TRBJ1-2 | 14 | TRBD1 | TRBV9 | few | TGTGCCAGCAGCGTAGCCTCCGGGACAGGGGGCTACACCTTC | CASSVASGTGGYTF
TRBJ1-1 | 14 | - | TRBV28 | - | TGTGCCAGCAAAGAAGGGGCATCGAACACTGAAGCTTTCTTT | CASKEGASNTEAFF
TRBJ2-3 | 11 | - | TRBV29-1 | many | TGCAGCGGCCACCGGGACCATACGCAGTATTTT | CSGHRDHTQYF
TRBJ2-1 | 15 | TRBD2 | TRBV14 | many | TGTGCCAGCAGCCAAGGGGGACTAGCGGGCAATGAGCAGTTCTTC | CASSQGGLAGNEQFF
TRBJ2-3 | 18 | TRBD2 | TRBV25-1 | many | TGTGCCAGCAGTGAAAGTCTAGGGCTAGCGGGACCCACAGATACGCAGTATTTT | CASSESLGLAGPTDTQYF
TRBJ1-2 | 13 | - | TRBV27 | - | TGTGCCAGCTCGGACCGGGACACGCATGGCTACACCTTC | CASSDRDTHGYTF
TRBJ2-3 | 15 | - | TRBV5-1 | few | TGCGCCAGCAGCCCGGGACTCTCTAGCACAGATACGCAGTATTTT | CASSPGLSSTDTQYF
TRBJ2-6 | 16 | - | TRBV27 | few | TGTGCCAGCAGTTTATCGCCAGGGCGCATGGCCAACGTCCTGACTTTC | CASSLSPGRMANVLTF
TRBJ2-2 | 14 | - | TRBV29-1 | - | TGCAGCATACGGGGGGCCTTGGATACCGGGGAGCTGTTTTTT | CSIRGALDTGELFF
TRBJ2-1 | 16 | TRBD2 | TRBV4-3 | - | TGCGCCAGCAGCGGACTGACTAGCGGGAGGCGGAATGAGCAGTTCTTC | CASSGLTSGRRNEQFF
TRBJ2-1 | 16 | TRBD2 | TRBV5-6 | few | TGTGCCAGCAGCCGGGATAGCGGGTCCATTTACAATGAGCAGTTCTTC | CASSRDSGSIYNEQFF
TRBJ2-3 | 11 | - | TRBV20-1 | few | TGCAGCGTCCGACGTGGAGATACGCAGTATTTT | CSVRRGDTQYF
TRBJ2-1 | 15 | TRBD2 | TRBV28 | - | TGTGCCAGCAGTTCCGCTCGGACTAGATCCAATGAGCAGTTCTTC | CASSSARTRSNEQFF
TRBJ1-5 | 13 | - | TRBV2 | few | TGTGCCAGCAGTGTGCGAGGTTATCAGCCCCAGCATTTT | CASSVRGYQPQHF
TRBJ2-6 | 16 | - | TRBV19 | - | TGTGCCAGTAGCCCAACAGGGAACTCTGGGGCCAACGTCCTGACTTTC | CASSPTGNSGANVLTF
TRBJ1-5 | 15 | TRBD1 | TRBV4-3 | - | TGCGCCAGCAGCCAGTCCCCGGGACAGGGTCAGCCCCAGCATTTT | CASSQSPGQGQPQHF
TRBJ1-2 | 18 | - | TRBV7-9 | few | TGTGCCAGCAGCTTATCCTTTAGGAGGCGGATCGATAACTATGGCTACACCTTC | CASSLSFRRRIDNYGYTF
TRBJ1-1 | 16 | - | TRBV4-2 | few | TGTGCCAGCAGCCAAGATGCAGGTCGGGATGGCACTGAAGCTTTCTTT | CASSQDAGRDGTEAFF
TRBJ2-1 | 12 | - | TRBV5-4 | few | TGTGCCAGCAGCTGGGACTCTAAAGAGCAGTTCTTC | CASSWDSKEQFF
TRBJ2-7 | 15 | TRBD1 | TRBV6-5 | - | TGTGCCAGCAGTTACGCGGACAGGGGGGTATACGAGCAGTACTTC | CASSYADRGVYEQYF
TRBJ1-2 | 12 | - | TRBV19 | - | TGTGCCAGTAGTGACTCCGGCTATGGCTACACCTTC | CASSDSGYGYTF
TRBJ1-1 | 14 | - | TRBV28 | - | TGTGCCAGCAACCTCGCCGGGAGGACCACTGAAGCTTTCTTT | CASNLAGRTTEAFF
TRBJ2-2 | 12 | - | TRBV9 | many | TGTGCCAGCAGCCGGCTAGCGGGGGAGCTGTTTTTT | CASSRLAGELFF
TRBJ2-4 | 15 | - | TRBV5-4 | - | TGTGCCAGCAGCTTGGACCCGGGACAAGGAAACATTCAGTACTTC | CASSLDPGQGNIQYF
TRBJ2-7 | 15 | TRBD1 | TRBV4-2 | - | TGTGCCAGCAGCCGTACGCCAGGGGGAGCATACGAGCAGTACTTC | CASSRTPGGAYEQYF
TRBJ2-7 | 14 | - | TRBV7-9 | many | TGTGCCAGCAGCGTAAACACCGAAGGGGACGAGCAGTACTTC | CASSVNTEGDEQYF
TRBJ2-2 | 14 | - | TRBV2 | - | TGTGCCAGCAGCCTTACAGGGTACACCGGGGAGCTGTTTTTT | CASSLTGYTGELFF
TRBJ2-1 | 16 | TRBD2 | TRBV27 | - | TGTGCCAGCAGCCCTTTCCGGACTAGCTCCTACAATGAGCAGTTCTTC | CASSPFRTSSYNEQFF
TRBJ2-2 | 14 | - | TRBV14 | many | TGTGCCAGCAGCCAAGTTACCTACACCGGGGAGCTGTTTTTT | CASSQVTYTGELFF
TRBJ2-1 | 15 | TRBD2 | TRBV10-2 | - | TGCGCCAGCAGTGAGACTAGCGGGACCTACAATGAGCAGTTCTTC | CASSETSGTYNEQFF
TRBJ2-2 | 13 | - | TRBV2 | few | TGTGCCAGCAAGGGGGGGCCCACCGGGGAGCTGTTTTTT | CASKGGPTGELFF